This TCR beta chain was sequenced in a study of cytomegalovirus exposure and HLA in healthy donors. Study information: The same platform as the 650 to 700 first-cohort repertoires was used for the 120 validation repertoires, a later analysis reported. Study-wide findings and caveats: The classifier was said to identify cytomegalovirus status with high specificity and sensitivity.

Measured with immunoSEQ multiplex PCR; TCRdb has only the in-frame clones, and not every one. In the table there are 150,000 to 200,000 clones, about 83% of which are singletons. Regarding this clone: Its specificity is not known.

The TCR sequence derives from a woman younger than 35 in good health and CMV-seronegative. Sequencing input: PBMCs.

The CDR3 loop is CASSPGQWDLEQFF. The CDR3 DNA reads as TGTGCCAGCAGTCCGGGACAGTGGGATTTAGAGCAGTTCTTC. The chain combines TRBV6-4 with TRBJ2-1; 7 nucleotides align to TRBD1. This CDR3 has 14 residues. V shed 5 bases and J 10 bases; nucleotides not matched to a gene: 11. In germline, CDR1 is MRHNA, CDR2 SNTAGT.